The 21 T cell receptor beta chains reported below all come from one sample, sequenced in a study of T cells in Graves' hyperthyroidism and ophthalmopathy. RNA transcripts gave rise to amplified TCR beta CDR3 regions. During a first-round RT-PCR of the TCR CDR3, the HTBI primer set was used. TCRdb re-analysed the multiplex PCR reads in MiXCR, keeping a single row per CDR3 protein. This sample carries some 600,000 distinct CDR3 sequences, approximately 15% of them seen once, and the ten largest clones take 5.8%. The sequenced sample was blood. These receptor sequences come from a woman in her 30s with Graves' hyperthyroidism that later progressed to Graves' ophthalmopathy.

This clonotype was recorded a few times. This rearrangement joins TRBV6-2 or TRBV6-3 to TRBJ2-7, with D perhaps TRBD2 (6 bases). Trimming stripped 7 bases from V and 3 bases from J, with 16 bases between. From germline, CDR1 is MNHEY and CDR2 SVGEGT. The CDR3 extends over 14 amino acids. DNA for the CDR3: TGTGCCAGCATCGACGGGACTGGTTACTACGAGCAGTACTTC. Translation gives CASIDGTGYYEQYF.

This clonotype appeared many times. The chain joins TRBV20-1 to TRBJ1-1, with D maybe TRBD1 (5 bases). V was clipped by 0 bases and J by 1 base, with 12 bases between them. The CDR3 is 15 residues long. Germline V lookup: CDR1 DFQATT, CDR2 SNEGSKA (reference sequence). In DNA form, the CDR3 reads TGCAGTGCTAGAGATCCGGGGGGGAGGAACACTGAAGCTTTCTTT. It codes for CSARDPGGRNTEAFF.

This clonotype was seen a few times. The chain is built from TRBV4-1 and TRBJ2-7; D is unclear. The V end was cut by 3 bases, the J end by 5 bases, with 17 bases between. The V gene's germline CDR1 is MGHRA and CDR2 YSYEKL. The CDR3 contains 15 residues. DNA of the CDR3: TGCGCCAGCAGCCAGGTCATTGTTCTGGGTAACGAGCAGTACTTC. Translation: CASSQVIVLGNEQYF.

CDR3 DNA: TGTGCCAGCAGCCCCACAGAGACCCTACACGGGACTAGCGGAATCCAAGAGACCCAGTACTTC. As protein: CASSPTETLHGTSGIQETQYF. The rearrangement joins TRBV11-3 to TRBJ2-5; TRBD2 matches at 11 bases. Unmatched junction bases numbered 21, after V lost 5 bases and J lost 1 base. Germline assignment: CDR1 SGHNT and CDR2 YENEEA. This CDR3 region has 21 residues.

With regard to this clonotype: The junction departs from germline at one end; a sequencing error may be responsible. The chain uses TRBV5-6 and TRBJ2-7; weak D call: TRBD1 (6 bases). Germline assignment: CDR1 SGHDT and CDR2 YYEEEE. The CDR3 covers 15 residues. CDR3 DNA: TGTGCCAGCAGCTGGTCAGCCGGGACACTTTACGAGCAGCACTTC. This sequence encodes CASSWSAGTLYEQHF. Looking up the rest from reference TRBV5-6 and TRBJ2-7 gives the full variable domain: DAGVTQSPTHLIKTRGQQVTLRCSPKSGHDTVSWYQQALGQGPQFIFQYYEEEERQRGNFPDRFSGHQFPNYSSELNVNALLLGDSALYLCASSWSAGTLYEQHFGPGTRLTVT.

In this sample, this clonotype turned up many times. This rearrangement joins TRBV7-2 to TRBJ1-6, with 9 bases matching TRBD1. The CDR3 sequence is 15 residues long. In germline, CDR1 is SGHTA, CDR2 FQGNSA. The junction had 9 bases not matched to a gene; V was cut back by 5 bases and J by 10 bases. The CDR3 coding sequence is TGTGCCAGCAGCCCGGACAGGGGAGTAGGGTCACCCCTCCACTTT. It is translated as CASSPDRGVGSPLHF.

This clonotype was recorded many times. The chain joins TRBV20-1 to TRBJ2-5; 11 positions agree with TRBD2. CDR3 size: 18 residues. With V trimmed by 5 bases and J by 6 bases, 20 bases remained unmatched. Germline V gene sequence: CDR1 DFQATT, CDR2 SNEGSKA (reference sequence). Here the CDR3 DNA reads TGCAGTGCTGCCCGAAAACCACAACTAGCGGGAGTTGTAAAGACCCAGTACTTC. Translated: CSAARKPQLAGVVKTQYF.

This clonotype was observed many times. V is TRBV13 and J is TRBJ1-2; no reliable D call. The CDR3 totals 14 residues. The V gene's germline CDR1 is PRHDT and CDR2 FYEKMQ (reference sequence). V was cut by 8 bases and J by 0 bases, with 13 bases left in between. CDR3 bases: TGTGCCAGCGGCACGCAGTCTTCTAACTATGGCTACACCTTC. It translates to CASGTQSSNYGYTF.

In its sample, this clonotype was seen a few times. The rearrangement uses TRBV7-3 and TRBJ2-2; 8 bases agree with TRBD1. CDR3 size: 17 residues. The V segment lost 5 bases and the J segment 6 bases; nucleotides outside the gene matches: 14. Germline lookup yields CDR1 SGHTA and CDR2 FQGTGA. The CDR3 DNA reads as TGTGCCAGCAGCGAAGGTCCCCAGGGGGCGCCCCCCGGGGAGCTGTTTTTT. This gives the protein CASSEGPQGAPPGELFF.

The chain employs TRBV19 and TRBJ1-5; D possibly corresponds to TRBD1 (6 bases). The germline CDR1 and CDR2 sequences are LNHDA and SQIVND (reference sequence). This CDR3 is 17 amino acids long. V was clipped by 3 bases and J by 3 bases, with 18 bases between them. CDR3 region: CASSMRADRNFNQPQHF. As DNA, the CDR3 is TGTGCCAGTAGTATGAGGGCCGACAGGAACTTCAATCAGCCCCAGCATTTT.

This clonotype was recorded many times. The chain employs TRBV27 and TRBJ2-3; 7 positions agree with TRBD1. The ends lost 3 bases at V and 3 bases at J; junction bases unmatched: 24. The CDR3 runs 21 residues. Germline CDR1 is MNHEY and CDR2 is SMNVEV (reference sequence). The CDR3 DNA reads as TGTGCCAGCAGTTTTAAGGCTCCGGGACAGAGCCGGGTTATCGGTACAGATACGCAGTATTTT. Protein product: CASSFKAPGQSRVIGTDTQYF.

CDR3 in DNA: TGCGCCAGCAGCCCCGTGGAGCGCTCTGGGGCCAACGTCCTGACTTTC. Residues: CASSPVERSGANVLTF. The chain uses TRBV4-3 and TRBJ2-6; no clear D gene. CDR1 and CDR2 (germline): LGHNA, YSLEER. CDR3 length equals 16 residues. The V gene lost 4 bases and the J gene lost 0 bases, with 10 bases spanning the gap.

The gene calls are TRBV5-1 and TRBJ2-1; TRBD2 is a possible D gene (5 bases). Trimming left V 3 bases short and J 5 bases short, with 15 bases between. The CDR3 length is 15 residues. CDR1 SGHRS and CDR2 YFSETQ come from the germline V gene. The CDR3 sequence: CASSSQEVWDNEQFF. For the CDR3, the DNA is TGCGCCAGCAGCTCCCAGGAGGTATGGGACAATGAGCAGTTCTTC.

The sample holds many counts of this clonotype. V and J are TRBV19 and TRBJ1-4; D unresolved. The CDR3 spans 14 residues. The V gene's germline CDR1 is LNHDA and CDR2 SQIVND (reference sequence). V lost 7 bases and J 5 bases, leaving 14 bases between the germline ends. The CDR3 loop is CASMEDGPNEKLFF. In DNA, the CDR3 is TGTGCCAGTATGGAGGACGGACCAAATGAAAAACTGTTTTTT.

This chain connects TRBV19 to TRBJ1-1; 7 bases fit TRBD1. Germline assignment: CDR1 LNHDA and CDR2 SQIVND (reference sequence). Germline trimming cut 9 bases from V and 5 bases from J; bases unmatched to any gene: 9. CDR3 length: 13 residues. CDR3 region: CASTIQGRTEAFF. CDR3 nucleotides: TGTGCCAGCACGATACAGGGGAGGACTGAAGCTTTCTTT.

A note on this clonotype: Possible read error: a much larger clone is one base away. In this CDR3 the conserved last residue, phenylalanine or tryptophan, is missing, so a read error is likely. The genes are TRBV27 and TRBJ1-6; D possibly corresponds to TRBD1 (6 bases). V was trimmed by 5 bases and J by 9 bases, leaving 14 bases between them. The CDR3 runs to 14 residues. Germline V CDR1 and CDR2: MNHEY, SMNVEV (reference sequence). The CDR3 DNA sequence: TGTGCCAGCAGTCCCCAGGGGAGCCTTTCACCCCTCCACTCT. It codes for CASSPQGSLSPLHS.

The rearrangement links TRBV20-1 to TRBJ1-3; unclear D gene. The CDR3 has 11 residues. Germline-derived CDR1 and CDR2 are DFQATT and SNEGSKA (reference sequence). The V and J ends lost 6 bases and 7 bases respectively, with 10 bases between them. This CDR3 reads CSALRRNTIYF. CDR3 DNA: TGCAGTGCCCTAAGGAGGAACACCATATATTTT.

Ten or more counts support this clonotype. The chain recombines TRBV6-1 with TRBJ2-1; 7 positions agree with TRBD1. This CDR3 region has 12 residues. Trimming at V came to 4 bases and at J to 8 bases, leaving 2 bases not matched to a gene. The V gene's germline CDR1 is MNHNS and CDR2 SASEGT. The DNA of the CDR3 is TGTGCCAGCAGTGGGACAGGCGATGAGCAGTTCTTC. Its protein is CASSGTGDEQFF.

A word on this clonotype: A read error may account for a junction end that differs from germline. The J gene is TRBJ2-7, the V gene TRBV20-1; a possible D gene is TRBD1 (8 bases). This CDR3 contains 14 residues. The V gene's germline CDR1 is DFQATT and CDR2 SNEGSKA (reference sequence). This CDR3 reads CSASGQGLTYEQCF. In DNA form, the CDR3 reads TGCAGTGCTAGTGGACAGGGACTAACTTACGAGCAGTGCTTC.

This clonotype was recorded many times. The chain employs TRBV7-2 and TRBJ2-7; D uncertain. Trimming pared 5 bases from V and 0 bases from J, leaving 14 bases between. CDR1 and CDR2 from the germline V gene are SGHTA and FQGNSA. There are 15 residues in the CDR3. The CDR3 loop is CASSPSLESSYEQYF. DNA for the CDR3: TGTGCCAGCAGCCCCTCGCTTGAGAGCTCCTACGAGCAGTACTTC.

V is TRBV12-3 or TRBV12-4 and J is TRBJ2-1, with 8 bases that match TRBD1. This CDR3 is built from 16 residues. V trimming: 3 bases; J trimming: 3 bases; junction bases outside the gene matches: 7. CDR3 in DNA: TGTGCCAGCAGTTTCTCGGACAGGGCCCTCTACAATGAGCAGTTCTTC. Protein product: CASSFSDRALYNEQFF.